The 7 T cell receptor beta chains below were found in one sample sequenced in a study of T cell changes during pregnancy in multiple sclerosis (dated by TCRdb to between 2018 and 2020). Libraries were prepared through the immunoSEQ multiplex PCR assay. The source is immuneACCESS, and TCRdb retained only in-frame sequences with V and J called. Part of the clones is not carried over; for the studies checked, unresolved V genes explain less than half of this, and the remainder is unexplained. Within this sample are more than 25,000 clones, with approximately 89% of them counted one time only. The ten largest account for roughly 6.8% of the sample. This specimen was CD8+ T cells from peripheral blood mononuclear cells, taken after pregnancy. Receptors were obtained from a female donor with multiple sclerosis, enrolled in a pregnancy study.

The chain has TRBV28 and TRBJ1-2; TRBD1 is a possible D gene (5 bases). Trimming took off 5 bases at V and 3 bases at J, with 13 bases between the two ends. The germline CDR1 and CDR2 sequences are MDHEN and SYDVKM. The CDR3 runs to 14 residues. DNA for the CDR3: TGTGCCAGCAGTGCCTCCTCAGGGTACTATGGCTACACCTTC. Translated: CASSASSGYYGYTF.

The chain has TRBV5-4 and TRBJ2-3, with a weak D call TRBD2 (6 bases). The germline V gene encodes CDR1 SGHNT and CDR2 YYREEE (reference sequence). V was shortened by 4 bases and J by 1 base, with 13 bases between the two germline ends. This CDR3 is built from 15 residues. CDR3 protein: CASSPGLPGTDTQYF. In nucleotides, the CDR3 is TGTGCCAGCAGCCCCGGACTACCCGGCACAGATACGCAGTATTTT.

This clone occurred once. This chain joins TRBV5-1 and TRBJ2-1, with a weak D call TRBD2 (7 bases). Per germline, CDR1 SGHRS and CDR2 YFSETQ. This CDR3 has 16 amino acids. Between the trimmed V and J ends, which lost 0 bases and 2 bases, there was a span of 12 bases. The chain's CDR3 is CASSLGTGTTYNEQFF. The CDR3, as DNA: TGCGCCAGCAGCTTGGGAACAGGGACTACCTACAATGAGCAGTTCTTC. The entire variable domain, with the rest obtained from reference TRBV5-1 and TRBJ2-1, is as follows: KAGVTQTPRYLIKTRGQQVTLSCSPISGHRSVSWYQQTPGQGLQFLFEYFSETQRNKGNFPGRFSGRQFSNSRSEMNVSTLELGDSALYLCASSLGTGTTYNEQFFGPGTRLTVL.

This chain joins TRBV19 and TRBJ2-5, with D tentatively TRBD1 (8 bases). The CDR3 is 15 residues long. V was clipped by 5 bases and J by 4 bases, with 17 bases between them. Germline V gene lookup returns CDR1 LNHDA and CDR2 SQIVND (reference sequence). The CDR3 region has the DNA TGTGCCAGTAGTGTGGACAGGGAGGGGAGAGAGACCCAGTACTTC. Translated, it gives CASSVDREGRETQYF.

The chain has TRBV28 and TRBJ2-2; 8 bases are shared with TRBD1. The CDR3 sequence is 15 residues long. The trim removed 6 bases at V and 2 bases at J, leaving 5 bases unmatched. The germline V gene has CDR1 MDHEN and CDR2 SYDVKM. The CDR3 region is CASRKGTGNTGELFF. As DNA, the CDR3 is TGTGCCAGCAGGAAAGGGACAGGAAACACCGGGGAGCTGTTTTTT.

CDR3 region: CASSFGTRANEQFF. The CDR3 nucleotides read TGTGCCAGCAGCTTTGGGACTAGGGCCAATGAGCAGTTCTTC. The chain has TRBV11-2 and TRBJ2-1; 8 positions match TRBD2. This CDR3 is 14 amino acids long. The germline V gene encodes CDR1 SGHAT and CDR2 FQNNGV. The junction had 4 bases not matched to a gene; V was cut back by 3 bases and J by 6 bases.

This clone is labeled medium-sized. This CDR3 is also generated by other DNA sequences in the sample. The CDR3 here is CASSSRDRANEQFF. As DNA, the CDR3 is TGTGCCAGCAGTTCCCGGGACAGGGCCAATGAGCAGTTCTTC. J is TRBJ2-1 and V is TRBV27; the match to TRBD1 covers 9 bases. J gave up 6 bases and V 4 bases, and 4 bases lay outside the gene matches. Looked up from germline, CDR1 is MNHEY and CDR2 is SMNVEV (reference sequence). The CDR3 totals 14 residues.